These 10 T cell receptor beta chains share one sample of origin, sequenced in a study of blood T cell repertoires in COVID-19. TCRdb's copy holds only in-frame clones and misses some; the assay was immunoSEQ multiplex PCR. The repertoire holds approximately 290,000 clones, about 85% seen once, with 0.85% to 0.9% in the top ten. Sequences were obtained from peripheral blood. These receptors came from a human donor with COVID-19, enrolled during active disease. The donor label of this sample is uncertain.

V is TRBV7-2 and J is TRBJ2-7; 12 nucleotides agree with TRBD2. Trimming took 2 bases from V and 5 from J; bases not matched to a gene: 7. CDR1 and CDR2 (germline): SGHTA, FQGNSA. The CDR3 covers 16 residues. In DNA, the CDR3 is TGTGCCAGCAGCTTAAGACTAGCGGGAGCGCTCCACGAGCAGTACTTC. This gives the protein CASSLRLAGALHEQYF.

The chain is built from TRBV11-3 and TRBJ2-3; TRBD2 aligns across 13 bases. V shed 4 bases and J 3 bases; nucleotides not matched to a gene: 4. This CDR3 comprises 16 residues. CDR1 and CDR2 from the germline V gene are SGHNT and YENEEA. The CDR3 is CASSSGTSGETDTQYF. The CDR3 DNA reads TGTGCCAGCAGCTCGGGGACTAGCGGGGAGACAGATACGCAGTATTTT.

The rearrangement joins TRBV28 to TRBJ1-5, with 9 bases identical to TRBD1. The CDR3 runs 15 residues. V shed 6 bases and J 5 bases; nucleotides not matched to a gene: 8. Germline CDR1 reads MDHEN; CDR2 reads SYDVKM. The CDR3 loop is CASRPLTGGDQPQHF. The CDR3 nucleotides read TGTGCCAGCAGACCATTGACAGGGGGGGATCAGCCCCAGCATTTT.

The chain has TRBV28 and TRBJ1-5; D is possibly TRBD1 (6 bases). V was shortened by 5 bases and J by 0 bases, with 14 bases between the two germline ends. Germline assignment: CDR1 MDHEN and CDR2 SYDVKM. The CDR3 runs to 16 residues. This chain's CDR3 is CASSLLGQYSNQPQHF. Here the CDR3 DNA reads TGTGCCAGCAGTCTCCTTGGACAGTATAGCAATCAGCCCCAGCATTTT.

The rearrangement links TRBV5-5 to TRBJ2-1; TRBD2 is a possible D gene (6 bases). CDR1 and CDR2 (germline): SGHKS, YYEKEE (reference sequence). The CDR3 sequence is 15 residues long. The ends were cut back, 0 bases at V and 8 bases at J, with 15 bases in the middle. DNA of the CDR3: TGTGCCAGCAGCTTGGCCCCGGGACTTACCCATGAGCAGTTCTTC. Translation: CASSLAPGLTHEQFF.

V gene TRBV7-8 combines with J gene TRBJ2-7; 9 bases map to TRBD2. CDR3 length equals 16 residues. Germline V gives CDR1 SGHVS, CDR2 FQNEAQ. Germline trimming cut 0 bases from V and 3 bases from J; bases unmatched to any gene: 6. CDR3 residues: CASSLAYGSGSYEQYF. For the CDR3, the DNA is TGTGCCAGCAGCTTAGCGTACGGTAGCGGGAGCTACGAGCAGTACTTC.

The rearrangement joins TRBV6-5 to TRBJ1-5, with 9 bases that match TRBD1. V was clipped by 6 bases and J by 7 bases; unmatched bases: 4. From germline, CDR1 is MNHEY and CDR2 SVGAGI. The CDR3 is 13 residues long. This chain's CDR3 is CASRWTGAQPQHF. The DNA of the CDR3 is TGTGCCAGCAGGTGGACAGGGGCCCAGCCCCAGCATTTT.

CDR3 sequence reads: CASRRTGDYNQPQHF. For the CDR3, the DNA is TGTGCCAGCAGGAGGACAGGGGACTACAATCAGCCCCAGCATTTT. This chain connects TRBV6-5 to TRBJ1-5, with 9 bases matching TRBD1. Trimming took 6 bases from V and 3 from J; bases not matched to a gene: 6. CDR3 size: 15 residues. Germline V gives CDR1 MNHEY, CDR2 SVGAGI.

V is TRBV7-2 and J is TRBJ1-3; D uncertain. Looked up from germline, CDR1 is SGHTA and CDR2 is FQGNSA. The CDR3 has 14 residues. The germline V and J ends were trimmed by 8 bases and 0 bases, with 11 bases remaining between them. The CDR3 sequence: CASRSSYSGNTIYF. The CDR3 DNA follows: TGTGCCAGCCGGTCTAGCTACTCTGGAAACACCATATATTTT.

The chain is built from TRBV7-3 and TRBJ2-1; D not certain. CDR1 and CDR2 from the germline V gene are SGHTA and FQGTGA. Trimming shortened V by 1 base and J by 12 bases, and 13 bases separated the two germline ends. The CDR3 covers 13 residues. CDR3 residues: CASSLIGMSAQFF. The CDR3 nucleotides are TGTGCCAGCAGCTTAATCGGCATGAGCGCGCAGTTCTTC. The full variable domain, its missing parts supplied by reference TRBV7-3 and TRBJ2-1, is GAGVSQTPSNKVTEKGKYVELRCDPISGHTALYWYRQSLGQGPEFLIYFQGTGAADDSGLPNDRFFAVRPEGSVSTLKIQRTERGDSAVYLCASSLIGMSAQFFGPGTRLTVL.